This T cell receptor beta chain was captured by sequencing in a study of shared clonotypes between healthy human individuals. Findings and limits, study-wide: The four-donor shared clonotypes exceeded non-shared clonotypes in generation probability, with non-shared ones scoring lower. The diversity represented, both genetic and in exposure history, was limited by few donors. Expectations were that clonotype sharing among donors would be affected by sequencing depth.

Trimming cost V 0 bases and J 5 bases, with 17 bases left between them. The CDR3 spans 16 residues. Looked up from germline, CDR1 is SEHNR and CDR2 is FQNEAQ (reference sequence). The study ran the assay at deep level. The protocol was immunoSEQ multiplex PCR, while the TCRdb copy is restricted to in-frame clones and leaves out a portion. The sample includes hundreds of thousands of clones, 70% to 75% of them seen just once. The table lists this clone with many counts. The antigen is undetermined. The specimen was memory CD4+ T cells sorted from blood. Noted subset: CD45RA-negative fraction. The sequence was collected from a young man in good health. The V gene is TRBV7-9, the J gene TRBJ2-7; D is undetermined. The DNA of the CDR3 is TGTGCCAGCAGCTTAGCCCCCGCGACGGGTTGGGACGAGCAGTACTTC. Its protein is CASSLAPATGWDEQYF.